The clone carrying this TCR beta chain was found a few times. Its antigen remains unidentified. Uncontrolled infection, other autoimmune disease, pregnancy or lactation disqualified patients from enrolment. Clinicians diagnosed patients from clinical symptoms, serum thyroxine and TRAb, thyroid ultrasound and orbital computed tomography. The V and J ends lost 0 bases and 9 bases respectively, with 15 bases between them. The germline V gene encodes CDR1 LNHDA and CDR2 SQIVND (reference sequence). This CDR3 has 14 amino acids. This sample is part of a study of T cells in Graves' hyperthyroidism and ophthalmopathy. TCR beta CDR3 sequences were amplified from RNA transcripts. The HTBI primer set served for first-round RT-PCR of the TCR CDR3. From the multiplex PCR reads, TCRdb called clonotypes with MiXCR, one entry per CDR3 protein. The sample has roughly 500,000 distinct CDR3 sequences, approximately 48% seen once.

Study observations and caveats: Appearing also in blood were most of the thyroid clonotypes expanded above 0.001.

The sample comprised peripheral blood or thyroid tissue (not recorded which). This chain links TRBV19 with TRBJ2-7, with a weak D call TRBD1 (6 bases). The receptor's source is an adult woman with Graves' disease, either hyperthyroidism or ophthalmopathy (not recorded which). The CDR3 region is CASSIEGTRLPQYF. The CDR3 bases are TGTGCCAGTAGTATAGAGGGGACACGGCTGCCGCAGTACTTC.